These 22 T cell receptor beta chains were sequenced from one sample in a study of T cell responses to AZD1222 COVID-19 vaccine. Produced via immunoSEQ multiplex PCR; TCRdb's table is partial and in-frame only. The table records 120,000 to 150,000 clones, around 88% of them present only once. The sequencing used peripheral blood, collected on day 0 of AZD1222 vaccination. Source of these receptors: an adult in good health.

This chain links TRBV6-5 with TRBJ2-1; possibly TRBD2 for D (6 bases). The CDR3 is 16 amino acids. V lost 0 bases to trimming and J lost 7 bases, with 16 bases between them. The germline V gene encodes CDR1 MNHEY and CDR2 SVGAGI. CDR3 amino acids: CASSYSISGVGNEQFF. DNA of the CDR3: TGTGCCAGCAGTTACTCGATATCGGGAGTGGGGAATGAGCAGTTCTTC.

This clone came up a few times. The chain is built from TRBV7-2 and TRBJ1-5; D is uncertain. With 5 bases removed from V and 3 bases from J, the gap between germline ends came to 17 bases. CDR1 SGHTA and CDR2 FQGNSA come from the germline V gene. This CDR3 has 16 amino acids. The chain's CDR3 is CASSRLGLGINQPQHF. CDR3 bases: TGTGCCAGCAGCCGCTTGGGTCTTGGGATCAATCAGCCCCAGCATTTT.

The rearrangement links TRBV19 to TRBJ1-2; 7 bases fit TRBD1. Trimming at V came to 7 bases and at J to 3 bases, leaving 5 bases not matched to a gene. Germline assignment: CDR1 LNHDA and CDR2 SQIVND (reference sequence). The CDR3 covers 13 residues. The CDR3 nucleotides read TGTGCCAGTATTAAACAGGGGTACTATGGCTACACCTTC. It yields the protein CASIKQGYYGYTF.

With regard to this clone: This may be a read error, as it is one base from a much larger clone. The chain carries TRBV3-1 (or the pseudogene TRBV3-2) and TRBJ2-7; D is uncertain. This CDR3 spans 12 amino acids. Trimming removed 0 bases at V and 3 bases at J, with 3 bases between. CDR1 and CDR2 from the germline V gene are LGHDT and YNNKEL (reference sequence). The CDR3 is CASSQDLYEQYF. For the CDR3, the DNA is TGTGCCAGCAGCCAAGATCTCTACGAGCAGTACTTC.

The chain couples TRBV5-4 to TRBJ1-2; TRBD1 agrees at 8 bases. The CDR3 covers 14 residues. Trimming removed 4 bases from V and 7 bases from J; junction bases left unmatched: 9. Germline V gene data show CDR1 as SGHNT and CDR2 as YYREEE (reference sequence). The chain's CDR3 is CASSASGGWVGYTF. The DNA of the CDR3 is TGTGCCAGCAGCGCCTCAGGGGGCTGGGTTGGCTACACCTTC.

This clone was detected only once. The DNA of the CDR3 is TGTGCCATCAGTCTAGCGGGAGGAGAGACCCAGTACTTC. It translates to CAISLAGGETQYF. The chain has TRBV10-3 and TRBJ2-5; 11 bases are shared with TRBD2. This CDR3 region has 13 residues. CDR1 ENHRY and CDR2 SYGVKD come from the germline V gene. With 5 bases clipped from V and 4 bases from J, the junction kept 0 bases outside the gene matches.

This chain uses TRBV12-3 or TRBV12-4 with TRBJ1-1; no clear D. Between the trimmed V and J ends, which lost 5 bases and 5 bases, there was a span of 9 bases. This CDR3 is 12 amino acids long. The CDR3 sequence: CASSRASTEAFF. Here the CDR3 DNA reads TGTGCCAGCAGTAGGGCGTCGACTGAAGCTTTCTTT.

This chain joins TRBV6-2 or TRBV6-3 and TRBJ1-1, with a tentative D call TRBD1 (5 bases). The V end was cut by 4 bases, the J end by 5 bases, with 11 bases between. Germline V lookup: CDR1 MNHEY, CDR2 SVGEGT. The CDR3 has 13 residues. CDR3 loop: CASSFQGGTEAFF. CDR3 in DNA: TGTGCCAGCAGTTTCCAGGGTGGTACTGAAGCTTTCTTT.

About this clone: The junction departs from the called germline gene at one end, perhaps through a read error. J is TRBJ1-1 and V is TRBV7-2; the match to TRBD1 covers 7 bases. CDR1 and CDR2 (germline): SGHTA, FQGNSA. The CDR3 has 13 residues. The CDR3 DNA reads as TGTGCCAGCCGGGACAGCCTGAACGCTGAAGCTTTCTTT. It translates to CASRDSLNAEAFF. Supplemented by reference TRBV7-2 and TRBJ1-1, the full variable domain reads GAGVSQSPSNKVTEKGKDVELRCDPISGHTALYWYRQSLGQGLEFLIYFQGNSAPDKSGLPSDRFSAERTGGSVSTLTIQRTQQEDSAVYLCASRDSLNAEAFFGQGTRLTVV.

J is TRBJ1-2 and V is TRBV30; D is possibly TRBD1 (6 bases). The CDR3 is made up of 12 amino acids. Between the trimmed V and J ends, which lost 3 bases and 5 bases, there was a span of 10 bases. Germline V gene lookup returns CDR1 GTSNPN and CDR2 SVGIG (reference sequence). CDR3 DNA sequence: TGTGCCTGGAGGGGAACAGGGTATGGCTACACCTTC. Protein: CAWRGTGYGYTF.

This clone was recorded only once. Here the CDR3 DNA reads TGTGCCAGTAGAGTTAGTGGCGGGAGTTACAATGAGCAGTTCTTC. Protein: CASRVSGGSYNEQFF. The chain recombines TRBV19 with TRBJ2-1; TRBD2 matches 7 bases. This CDR3 has 15 amino acids. CDR1 is LNHDA, CDR2 SQIVND, per germline (reference sequence). V shed 6 bases, J shed 4 bases, and the junction held 9 bases outside the gene matches.

The rearrangement joins TRBV28 to TRBJ1-5, with a tentative D call TRBD1 (6 bases). V lost 6 bases and J 3 bases, leaving 15 bases between the germline ends. Germline CDR1 MDHEN, CDR2 SYDVKM. CDR3 length: 15 amino acids. The CDR3 nucleotides read TGTGCCAGCAGCTTAGCGGGGGGCTCCAATCAGCCCCAGCATTTT. Amino acid sequence: CASSLAGGSNQPQHF.

This chain joins TRBV5-5 and TRBJ1-3; D is undetermined. From germline, CDR1 is SGHKS and CDR2 YYEKEE (reference sequence). V gave up 2 bases and J gave up 1 base, with 4 bases separating them. This CDR3 is 13 amino acids long. The CDR3 DNA follows: TGTGCCAGCAGCTTCCGATCTGGAAACACCATATATTTT. Its protein product is CASSFRSGNTIYF.

V usage is TRBV3-1 (or the pseudogene TRBV3-2) and J usage is TRBJ1-1; D is unclear. Per the germline V gene, CDR1 is LGHDT and CDR2 is YNNKEL (reference sequence). CDR3 length: 12 residues. Trimming left V 4 bases short and J 7 bases short, with 10 bases between. CDR3 sequence: CASSRIKGEAFF. The CDR3, as DNA: TGTGCCAGCAGCCGTATAAAGGGTGAAGCTTTCTTT.

The chain recombines TRBV5-6 with TRBJ1-5; weak D call: TRBD1 (6 bases). Germline V gene data show CDR1 as SGHDT and CDR2 as YYEEEE. V was trimmed by 4 bases and J by 6 bases, leaving 14 bases between them. The CDR3 contains 14 residues. The DNA for the CDR3 is TGTGCCAGCAGCCGGGGACAAACAAGTCAGCCCCAGCATTTT. Protein: CASSRGQTSQPQHF.

This rearrangement joins TRBV30 to TRBJ2-7; D might be TRBD2 (5 bases). Germline CDR1 is GTSNPN and CDR2 is SVGIG (reference sequence). The CDR3 contains 16 residues. V was clipped by 0 bases and J by 2 bases, with 17 bases between them. The CDR3 DNA sequence: TGTGCCTGGAGTGTAAAGCGGTTTAGGCAAGCCTACGAGCAGTACTTC. Residues: CAWSVKRFRQAYEQYF.

The gene calls are TRBV10-1 and TRBJ2-2, with TRBD1 identical over 7 bases. The V gene end was trimmed by 6 bases and the J gene end by 7 bases; junction bases not matched to a gene: 8. This CDR3 region has 14 residues. Germline V gene lookup returns CDR1 WNHNN and CDR2 SYGVQD (reference sequence). The CDR3 DNA sequence: TGCGCCAGCAGCCCAGGGGGAATCCACGGGGAGCTGTTTTTT. Translated: CASSPGGIHGELFF.

The chain carries TRBV5-1 and TRBJ1-4; the D is unclear. From germline, CDR1 is SGHRS and CDR2 YFSETQ. This CDR3 comprises 14 residues. V dropped 1 base and J dropped 8 bases, with 12 bases sitting between them. The CDR3 sequence: CASSLLQSGEKLFF. CDR3 DNA: TGCGCCAGCAGCTTGCTTCAGAGCGGGGAAAAACTGTTTTTT.

This clone showed up just once. The rearrangement links TRBV19 to TRBJ2-1, with TRBD2 matching over 8 bases. Germline lookup yields CDR1 LNHDA and CDR2 SQIVND (reference sequence). Germline trimming cut 4 bases from V and 4 bases from J; bases unmatched to any gene: 3. This CDR3 region has 14 residues. The DNA of the CDR3 is TGTGCCAGTAGTAAGAGCGGGGGATACAATGAGCAGTTCTTC. This gives the protein CASSKSGGYNEQFF.

The V call is TRBV5-1, the J call TRBJ2-1; 10 bases match TRBD2. J was trimmed by 9 bases and V by 4 bases; bases with no gene match: 13. The germline V gene encodes CDR1 SGHRS and CDR2 YFSETQ. The CDR3 covers 16 residues. The CDR3 DNA is TGCGCCAGCAGCGATGCGCGGCTAGCGGGGGCCCGTGAGCAGTTCTTC. The encoded protein is CASSDARLAGAREQFF.

J is TRBJ2-1 and V is TRBV27; 12 bases are a match to TRBD2. Germline V gene lookup returns CDR1 MNHEY and CDR2 SMNVEV (reference sequence). This CDR3 is built from 14 residues. The junction had 7 bases not matched to a gene; V was cut back by 9 bases and J by 7 bases. The CDR3 region is CASQLAGGTNEQFF. CDR3 nucleotides: TGTGCCAGTCAACTAGCGGGAGGAACGAATGAGCAGTTCTTC.

The rearrangement joins TRBV7-2 to TRBJ2-7; 14 bases line up with TRBD2. Germline CDR1 and CDR2: SGHTA and FQGNSA. The length of the CDR3 is 14 residues. J gave up 7 bases and V 5 bases, and 4 bases lay outside the gene matches. The CDR3 protein is CASSRGLAGGEQYF. The CDR3 DNA reads as TGTGCCAGCAGCCGCGGACTAGCGGGAGGAGAGCAGTACTTC. The full variable domain, rest sourced from reference TRBV7-2 and TRBJ2-7, is GAGVSQSPSNKVTEKGKDVELRCDPISGHTALYWYRQSLGQGLEFLIYFQGNSAPDKSGLPSDRFSAERTGGSVSTLTIQRTQQEDSAVYLCASSRGLAGGEQYFGPGTRLTVT.